Below, 20 T cell receptor beta chains from the same sample are listed, as sequenced in a study of cytomegalovirus exposure and HLA in healthy donors. PCR amplification relied on 60 Vbeta primers (plus 13 Jbeta primers). Clones were sequenced by immunoSEQ multiplex PCR, and TCRdb holds only the in-frame ones, with some missing. The sample records roughly 140,000 clones, 75% to 80% being singletons. Sequenced material: PBMCs. Receptors were obtained from a male donor in good health and CMV-seronegative.

The chain employs TRBV13 and TRBJ2-1; weak D call: TRBD2 (5 bases). Germline loops: CDR1 PRHDT, CDR2 FYEKMQ (reference sequence). The CDR3 has 13 residues. V was shortened by 2 bases and J by 8 bases, with 10 bases between the two germline ends. CDR3 loop: CASSLTRVDEQFF. In DNA, the CDR3 is TGTGCCAGCAGCTTAACGAGGGTCGATGAGCAGTTCTTC.

The V and J genes are TRBV6-6 and TRBJ1-1; possible D gene TRBD1, 6 bases. Deletions cut 6 bases from V and 3 bases from J, with 14 bases between. The CDR3 totals 14 residues. The germline gives CDR1 MNHNY, CDR2 SVGAGI (reference sequence). The CDR3 region has the DNA TGTGCCAGCAGAGCCTTACAGGGTTACACTGAAGCTTTCTTT. It is translated as CASRALQGYTEAFF.

The rearrangement links TRBV5-1 to TRBJ2-2, with D unclear. The V gene's germline CDR1 is SGHRS and CDR2 YFSETQ. CDR3 length: 15 amino acids. V lost 6 bases to trimming and J lost 4 bases, with 16 bases between them. CDR3 sequence: CASKSLAVSTGELFF. CDR3 sequence (DNA): TGCGCCAGCAAGTCTCTGGCCGTATCCACCGGGGAGCTGTTTTTT.

CDR3 sequence (DNA): TGTGCCAGCAGCTTACCTGGTCAGGGGGGTTTCAATGAGCAGTTCTTC. Amino acid sequence: CASSLPGQGGFNEQFF. The V and J genes are TRBV11-3 and TRBJ2-1; D may be TRBD1 (7 bases). Trimming shortened V by 2 bases and J by 6 bases, and 17 bases separated the two germline ends. The V gene's germline CDR1 is SGHNT and CDR2 YENEEA. The CDR3 length is 16 residues.

The V call is TRBV9, the J call TRBJ1-3; 8 bases are shared with TRBD1. The V segment lost 0 bases and the J segment 0 bases; nucleotides outside the gene matches: 8. Germline CDR1 reads SGDLS; CDR2 reads YYNGEE. CDR3 size: 18 residues. The CDR3 DNA sequence: TGTGCCAGCAGCGTAGGCCCGGGACAGGCGGTCTCTGGAAACACCATATATTTT. Translating it yields CASSVGPGQAVSGNTIYF.

The V and J genes are TRBV6-5 and TRBJ1-1, with TRBD1 matching 10 bases. In germline, CDR1 is MNHEY, CDR2 SVGAGI. Trimming removed 2 bases from V and 7 bases from J; junction bases left unmatched: 7. The CDR3 is 15 amino acids. The CDR3 sequence: CASSYRRTGGGEAFF. As DNA, the CDR3 is TGTGCCAGCAGTTACCGGCGGACAGGGGGGGGTGAAGCTTTCTTT.

This clone appeared a few times. The chain carries TRBV12-5 and TRBJ1-1; D is perhaps TRBD1 (5 bases). V lost 2 bases to trimming and J lost 0 bases, with 16 bases between them. This CDR3 is 17 amino acids long. Per germline, CDR1 LGHNT and CDR2 FRNRAP. CDR3 loop: CASGLINQGSMNTEAFF. The CDR3 DNA reads as TGTGCTAGTGGTTTGATCAATCAGGGCTCCATGAACACTGAAGCTTTCTTT.

The chain has TRBV5-5 and TRBJ1-5, with no clear D. Germline V gene data show CDR1 as SGHKS and CDR2 as YYEKEE (reference sequence). This CDR3 is 15 amino acids long. Trimming shortened V by 4 bases and J by 2 bases, and 13 bases separated the two germline ends. CDR3 residues: CASSGGPGGNQPQHF. The CDR3 DNA is TGTGCCAGCAGCGGTGGCCCGGGAGGCAATCAGCCCCAGCATTTT.

This chain links TRBV7-2 with TRBJ2-7, with D perhaps TRBD2 (6 bases). From germline, CDR1 is SGHTA and CDR2 FQGNSA. This CDR3 has 14 amino acids. The V and J ends lost 5 bases and 2 bases respectively, with 13 bases between them. The CDR3 nucleotides read TGTGCCAGCAGCCTAGTCGGGGGTCCCTACGAGCAGTACTTC. Its translation: CASSLVGGPYEQYF.

This clone was counted between two and nine times. The rearrangement joins TRBV6-5 to TRBJ1-4; D is unclear. This CDR3 is 13 amino acids long. CDR1 and CDR2 from the germline V gene are MNHEY and SVGAGI. The V and J ends lost 2 bases and 3 bases respectively, with 4 bases between them. CDR3 coding DNA: TGTGCCAGCAGTTACACTTCTAATGAAAAACTGTTTTTT. Its translation is CASSYTSNEKLFF.

This sequence joins TRBV7-3 and TRBJ2-1, with 12 bases that match TRBD2. J gave up 10 bases and V 2 bases, and 6 bases lay outside the gene matches. This CDR3 has 15 amino acids. CDR1 is SGHTA and CDR2 is FQGTGA in the germline V gene. The CDR3 bases are TGTGCCAGCAGCTTAGCTAGCGGGGGGGCGTGGGAGCAGTTCTTC. It yields the protein CASSLASGGAWEQFF.

The rearrangement joins TRBV2 to TRBJ2-7; 9 positions match TRBD2. The CDR3 runs to 16 residues. Germline-derived CDR1 and CDR2 are SNHLY and FYNNEI. V trimming: 6 bases; J trimming: 3 bases; junction bases outside the gene matches: 12. CDR3 DNA sequence: TGTGCCAGCAGCCCCATCGAGCGGGGGGAGCTCTACGAGCAGTACTTC. This encodes CASSPIERGELYEQYF.

The rearrangement uses TRBV19 and TRBJ1-1; 10 bases match TRBD1. Trimming took 4 bases from V and 9 from J; bases not matched to a gene: 5. Germline lookup yields CDR1 LNHDA and CDR2 SQIVND (reference sequence). The CDR3 length is 13 residues. Here the CDR3 reads CASSTGQGPQAFF. CDR3 nucleotides: TGTGCCAGTAGTACGGGACAGGGGCCCCAAGCTTTCTTT.

The genes are TRBV9 and TRBJ2-7; 10 bases agree with TRBD1. V lost 3 bases to trimming and J lost 4 bases; unmatched junction nucleotides: 4. The CDR3 runs to 14 residues. Germline V gives CDR1 SGDLS, CDR2 YYNGEE. Here the CDR3 reads CASSGTGGRYEQYF. DNA for the CDR3: TGTGCCAGCAGCGGGACAGGGGGTCGATACGAGCAGTACTTC.

The chain has TRBV13 and TRBJ1-2; a possible D gene is TRBD1 (6 bases). This CDR3 region has 16 residues. Trimming took 5 bases from V and 4 from J, leaving 20 bases between them. The germline CDR1 and CDR2 sequences are PRHDT and FYEKMQ (reference sequence). CDR3 in amino acids: CASSRLGEGVSYGYTF. The CDR3 DNA reads TGTGCCAGCAGCCGCCTCGGGGAGGGGGTGAGCTATGGCTACACCTTC.

The chain carries TRBV7-9 and TRBJ2-1; 11 bases map to TRBD2. The germline V gene has CDR1 SEHNR and CDR2 FQNEAQ (reference sequence). The V and J ends lost 0 bases and 5 bases, in that order; junction bases with no gene match: 6. The CDR3 loop spans 17 amino acids. The CDR3 bases are TGTGCCAGCAGCTTAGCCGTCGGGACTAGCGGTCACAATGAGCAGTTCTTC. This translates into CASSLAVGTSGHNEQFF.

This chain links TRBV6-5 with TRBJ2-1, with D uncertain. V was trimmed by 5 bases and J by 6 bases, leaving 8 bases between them. Germline V gene sequence: CDR1 MNHEY, CDR2 SVGAGI. CDR3 size: 12 residues. CDR3: CASSQTLNEQFF. CDR3 DNA: TGTGCCAGCAGTCAGACTCTCAATGAGCAGTTCTTC.

The chain joins TRBV7-2 to TRBJ2-1; 13 positions match TRBD2. V gave up 1 base and J gave up 4 bases; unmatched junction bases: 1. CDR3 length equals 16 residues. Germline V gene sequence: CDR1 SGHTA, CDR2 FQGNSA. CDR3 region: CASSLEGLAGYNEQFF. CDR3 nucleotides: TGTGCCAGCAGCTTAGAGGGACTAGCGGGATACAATGAGCAGTTCTTC.

This clone was seen a single time. The V gene is TRBV5-1, the J gene TRBJ2-5; 7 nucleotides line up with TRBD1. The CDR3 length is 15 residues. J lost 1 base, V lost 1 base, and 4 bases had no gene match. Germline CDR1 is SGHRS and CDR2 is YFSETQ. The CDR3 nucleotides are TGCGCCAGCAGCTTGAGGACAGGTCCCCAAGAGACCCAGTACTTC. Its translation: CASSLRTGPQETQYF.

The chain links TRBV7-3 to TRBJ2-3; TRBD2 matches 10 bases. This CDR3 contains 15 residues. V lost 3 bases and J lost 2; bases outside the gene matches: 2. Germline CDR1 SGHTA, CDR2 FQGTGA. Written as DNA, the CDR3 is TGTGCCAGCAGCTTTCTAGCGGGGGTCACAGATACGCAGTATTTT. The encoded protein is CASSFLAGVTDTQYF. Supplemented by reference TRBV7-3 and TRBJ2-3, the full variable domain reads GAGVSQTPSNKVTEKGKYVELRCDPISGHTALYWYRQSLGQGPEFLIYFQGTGAADDSGLPNDRFFAVRPEGSVSTLKIQRTERGDSAVYLCASSFLAGVTDTQYFGPGTRLTVL.